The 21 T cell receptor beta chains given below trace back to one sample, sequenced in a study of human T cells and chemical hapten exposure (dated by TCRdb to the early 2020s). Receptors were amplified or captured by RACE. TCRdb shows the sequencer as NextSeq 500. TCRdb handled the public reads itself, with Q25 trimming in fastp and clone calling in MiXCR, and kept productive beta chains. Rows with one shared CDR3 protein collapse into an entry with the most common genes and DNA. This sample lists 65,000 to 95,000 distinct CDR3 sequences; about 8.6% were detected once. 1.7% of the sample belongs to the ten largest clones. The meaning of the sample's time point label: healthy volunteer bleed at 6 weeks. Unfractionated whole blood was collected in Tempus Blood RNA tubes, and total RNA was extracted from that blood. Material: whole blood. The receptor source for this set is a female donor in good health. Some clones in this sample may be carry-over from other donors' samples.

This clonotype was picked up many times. CDR3 bases: TGTGCCAGCAGGGGACGACAGGGGTTGAACACTGAAGCTTTCTTT. Amino acid sequence: CASRGRQGLNTEAFF. The J gene is TRBJ1-1, the V gene TRBV12-3 or TRBV12-4, with 8 bases lining up with TRBD1. Unmatched junction bases numbered 6, after V lost 6 bases and J lost 0 bases. The CDR3 length is 15 residues.

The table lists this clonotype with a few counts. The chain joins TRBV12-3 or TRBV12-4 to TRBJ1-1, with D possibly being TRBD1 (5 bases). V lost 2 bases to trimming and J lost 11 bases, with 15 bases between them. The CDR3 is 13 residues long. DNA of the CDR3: TGTGCCAGCAGTTTAACTGCGGGGGATGCGGCTTTCTTT. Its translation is CASSLTAGDAAFF.

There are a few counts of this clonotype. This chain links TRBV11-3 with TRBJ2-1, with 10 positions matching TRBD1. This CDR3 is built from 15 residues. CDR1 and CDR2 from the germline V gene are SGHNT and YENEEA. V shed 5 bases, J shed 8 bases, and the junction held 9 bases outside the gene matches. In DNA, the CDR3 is TGTGCCAGCAGCACAAGGGACAGGGGTCTTGATGAGCAGTTCTTC. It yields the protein CASSTRDRGLDEQFF. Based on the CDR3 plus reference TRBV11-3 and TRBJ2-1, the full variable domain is EAGVVQSPRYKIIEKKQPVAFWCNPISGHNTLYWYLQNLGQGPELLIRYENEEAVDDSQLPKDRFSAERLKGVDSTLKIQPAELGDSAVYLCASSTRDRGLDEQFFGPGTRLTVL.

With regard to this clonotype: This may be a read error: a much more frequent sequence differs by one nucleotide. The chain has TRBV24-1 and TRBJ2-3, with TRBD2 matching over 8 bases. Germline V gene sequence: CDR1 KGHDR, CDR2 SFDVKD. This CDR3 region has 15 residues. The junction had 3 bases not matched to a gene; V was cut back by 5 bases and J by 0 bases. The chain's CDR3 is CATSVKRGSTDTQYF. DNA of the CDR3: TGTGCCACCAGTGTGAAGCGGGGGAGCACAGATACGCAGTATTTT.

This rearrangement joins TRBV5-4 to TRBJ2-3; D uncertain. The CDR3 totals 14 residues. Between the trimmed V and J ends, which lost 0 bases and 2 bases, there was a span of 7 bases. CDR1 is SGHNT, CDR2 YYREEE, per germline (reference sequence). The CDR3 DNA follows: TGTGCCAGCAGCTTGGTCCGGAACACAGATACGCAGTATTTT. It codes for CASSLVRNTDTQYF.

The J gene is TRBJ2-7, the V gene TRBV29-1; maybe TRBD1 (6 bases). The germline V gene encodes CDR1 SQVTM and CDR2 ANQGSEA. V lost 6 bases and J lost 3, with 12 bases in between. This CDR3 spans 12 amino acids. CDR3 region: CSVGPDSYEQYF. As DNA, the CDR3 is TGCAGCGTCGGCCCGGACAGCTACGAGCAGTACTTC.

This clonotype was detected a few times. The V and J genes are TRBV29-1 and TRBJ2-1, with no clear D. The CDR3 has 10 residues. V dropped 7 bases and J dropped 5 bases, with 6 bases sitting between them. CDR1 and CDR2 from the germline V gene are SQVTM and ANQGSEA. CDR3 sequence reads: CSGRDNEQFF. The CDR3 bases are TGCAGCGGTAGGGACAATGAGCAGTTCTTC.

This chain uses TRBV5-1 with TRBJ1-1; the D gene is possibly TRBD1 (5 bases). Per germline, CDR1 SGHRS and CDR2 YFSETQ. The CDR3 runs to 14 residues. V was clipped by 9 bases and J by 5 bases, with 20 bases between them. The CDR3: CATRGSRDRTEAFF. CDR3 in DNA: TGCGCCACTCGGGGTTCTAGGGACCGGACTGAAGCTTTCTTT.

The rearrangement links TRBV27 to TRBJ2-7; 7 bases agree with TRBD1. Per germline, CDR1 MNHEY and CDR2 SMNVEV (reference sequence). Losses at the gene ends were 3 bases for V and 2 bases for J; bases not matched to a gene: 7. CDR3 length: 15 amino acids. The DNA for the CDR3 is TGTGCCAGCAGTTTTTCCCAGACAGGGACCTACGAGCAGTACTTC. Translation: CASSFSQTGTYEQYF.

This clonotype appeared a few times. CDR3 protein: CASSPQGRGTDTQYF. DNA of the CDR3: TGTGCCAGCAGCCCCCAGGGGCGAGGCACAGATACGCAGTATTTT. The rearrangement links TRBV5-5 to TRBJ2-3; tentatively, D is TRBD1 (6 bases). The CDR3 consists of 15 residues. V was cut by 4 bases and J by 1 base, with 13 bases left in between. Germline V gene data show CDR1 as SGHKS and CDR2 as YYEKEE (reference sequence).

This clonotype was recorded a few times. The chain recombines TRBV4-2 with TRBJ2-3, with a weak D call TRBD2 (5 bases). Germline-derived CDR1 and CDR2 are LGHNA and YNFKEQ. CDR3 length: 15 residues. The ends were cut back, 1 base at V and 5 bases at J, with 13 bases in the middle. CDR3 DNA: TGTGCCAGCAGCCAAGTGTACGGAGGAATAGATACGCAGTATTTT. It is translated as CASSQVYGGIDTQYF.

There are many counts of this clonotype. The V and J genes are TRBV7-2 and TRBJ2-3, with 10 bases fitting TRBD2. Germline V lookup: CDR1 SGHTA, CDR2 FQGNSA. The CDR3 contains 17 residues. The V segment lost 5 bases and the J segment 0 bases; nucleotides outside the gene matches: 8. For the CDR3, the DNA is TGTGCCAGCAGCCAGTCCGGACTAGCGGCTAGCACAGATACGCAGTATTTT. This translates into CASSQSGLAASTDTQYF.

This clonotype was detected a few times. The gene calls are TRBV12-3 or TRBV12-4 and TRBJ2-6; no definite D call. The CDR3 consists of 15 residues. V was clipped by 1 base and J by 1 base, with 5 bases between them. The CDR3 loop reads CASSLGLSGANVLTF. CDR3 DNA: TGTGCCAGCAGTTTAGGTTTATCTGGGGCCAACGTCCTGACTTTC.

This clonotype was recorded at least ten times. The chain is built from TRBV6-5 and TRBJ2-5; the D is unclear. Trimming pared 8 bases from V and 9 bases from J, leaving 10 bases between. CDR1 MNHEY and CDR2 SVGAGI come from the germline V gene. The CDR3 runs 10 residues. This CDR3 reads CASGRGSQYF. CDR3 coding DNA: TGTGCCAGCGGCCGTGGGTCCCAGTACTTC.

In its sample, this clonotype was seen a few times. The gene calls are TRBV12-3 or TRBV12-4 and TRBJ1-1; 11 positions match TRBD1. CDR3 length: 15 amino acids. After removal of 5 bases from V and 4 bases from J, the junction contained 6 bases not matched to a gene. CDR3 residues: CASSHRDRGFTEAFF. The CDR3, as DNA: TGTGCCAGCAGTCACCGGGACAGGGGGTTCACTGAAGCTTTCTTT.

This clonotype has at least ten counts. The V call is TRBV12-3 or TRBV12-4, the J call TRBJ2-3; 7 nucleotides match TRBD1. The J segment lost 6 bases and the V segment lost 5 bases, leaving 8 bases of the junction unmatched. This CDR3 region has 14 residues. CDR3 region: CASSIGQAVDTQYF. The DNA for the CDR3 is TGTGCCAGCAGTATAGGACAGGCAGTGGATACGCAGTATTTT.

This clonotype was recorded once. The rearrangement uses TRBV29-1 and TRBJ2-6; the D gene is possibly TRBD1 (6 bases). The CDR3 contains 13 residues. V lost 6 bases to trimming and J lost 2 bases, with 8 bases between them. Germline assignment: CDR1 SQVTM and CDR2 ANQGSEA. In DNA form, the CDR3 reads TGCAGCGTCAGACAGGCTGGGGCCAACGTCCTGACTTTC. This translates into CSVRQAGANVLTF.

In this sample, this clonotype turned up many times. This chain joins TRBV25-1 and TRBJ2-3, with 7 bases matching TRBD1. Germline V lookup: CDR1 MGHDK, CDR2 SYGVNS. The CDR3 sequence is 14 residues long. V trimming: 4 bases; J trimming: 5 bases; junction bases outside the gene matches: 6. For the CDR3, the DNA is TGTGCCAGCAGTGCCCGGGACAGCTTAGATACGCAGTATTTT. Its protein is CASSARDSLDTQYF.

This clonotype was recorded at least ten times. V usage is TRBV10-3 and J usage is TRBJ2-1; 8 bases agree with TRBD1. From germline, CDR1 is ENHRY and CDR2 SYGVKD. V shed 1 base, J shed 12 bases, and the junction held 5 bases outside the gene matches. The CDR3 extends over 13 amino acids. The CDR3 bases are TGTGCCATCAGTGAGTGGGCCGACAGGGGGCAGTTCTTC. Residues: CAISEWADRGQFF.

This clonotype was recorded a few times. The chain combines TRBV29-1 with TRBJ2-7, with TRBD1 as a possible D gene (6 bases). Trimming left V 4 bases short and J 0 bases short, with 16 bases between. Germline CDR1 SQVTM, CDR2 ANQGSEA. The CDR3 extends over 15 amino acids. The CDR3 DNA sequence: TGCAGCGTTGCTTTGTCCAGGGGAGCCTCCTACGAGCAGTACTTC. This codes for CSVALSRGASYEQYF.

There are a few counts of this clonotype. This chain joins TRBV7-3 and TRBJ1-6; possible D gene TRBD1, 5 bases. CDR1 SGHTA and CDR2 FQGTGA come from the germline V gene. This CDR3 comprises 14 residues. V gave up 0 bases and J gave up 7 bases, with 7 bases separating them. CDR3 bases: TGTGCCAGCAGCTTAACTTACAGGAATTCACCCCTCCACTTT. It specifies CASSLTYRNSPLHF.